This TCR beta chain was observed in a study of response to subunit inactivated influenza vaccine. CDR1 and CDR2 (germline): SGHRS, YFSETQ. CDR3 length: 14 amino acids. The ends were cut back, 4 bases at V and 1 base at J, with 11 bases in the middle. TCRdb processed the RT-PCR reads anew with MiXCR; each CDR3 protein has one entry. The table has 150,000 to 200,000 distinct CDR3 sequences, roughly 12% seen once. These records were also assigned to another study, of T cells expressing NK-cell markers. From that second work: The cDNA for TCR beta came from 5'RACE template switching with UMIs.

The chain links TRBV5-1 to TRBJ1-1, with D tentatively TRBD1 (6 bases). The sample in question was CD8+ T cells sorted from PBMCs, obtained about 12 days after vaccination. The TCR sequence derives from a man between 45 and 60 years old who received an inactivated influenza vaccine. The chain's CDR3 is CASSGGRGNTEAFF. The CDR3 DNA reads TGCGCCAGCAGCGGGGGCCGGGGGAACACTGAAGCTTTCTTT.